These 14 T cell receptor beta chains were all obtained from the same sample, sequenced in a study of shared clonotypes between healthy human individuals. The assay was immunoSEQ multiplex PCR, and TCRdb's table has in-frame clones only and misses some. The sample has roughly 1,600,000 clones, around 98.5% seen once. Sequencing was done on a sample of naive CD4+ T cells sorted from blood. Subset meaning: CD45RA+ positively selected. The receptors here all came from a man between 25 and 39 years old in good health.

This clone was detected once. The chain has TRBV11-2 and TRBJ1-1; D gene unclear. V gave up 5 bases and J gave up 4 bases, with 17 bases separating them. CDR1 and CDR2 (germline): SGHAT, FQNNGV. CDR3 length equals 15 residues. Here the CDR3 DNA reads TGTGCCAGCAGCCCCTTACGTCCCGCGGGCACTGAAGCTTTCTTT. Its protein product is CASSPLRPAGTEAFF.

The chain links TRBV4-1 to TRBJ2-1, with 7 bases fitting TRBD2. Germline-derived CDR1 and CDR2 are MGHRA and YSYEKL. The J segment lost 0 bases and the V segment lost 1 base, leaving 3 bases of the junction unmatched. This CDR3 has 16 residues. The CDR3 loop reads CASSQAGGSSYNEQFF. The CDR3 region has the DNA TGCGCCAGCAGCCAAGCGGGCGGGAGCTCCTACAATGAGCAGTTCTTC.

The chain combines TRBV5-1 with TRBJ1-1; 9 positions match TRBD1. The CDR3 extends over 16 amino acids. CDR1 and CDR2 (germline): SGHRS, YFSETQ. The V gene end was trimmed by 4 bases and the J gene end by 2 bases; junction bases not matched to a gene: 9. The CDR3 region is CASSPTLGQGNTEAFF. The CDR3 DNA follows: TGCGCCAGCAGCCCAACACTGGGACAGGGAAACACTGAAGCTTTCTTT.

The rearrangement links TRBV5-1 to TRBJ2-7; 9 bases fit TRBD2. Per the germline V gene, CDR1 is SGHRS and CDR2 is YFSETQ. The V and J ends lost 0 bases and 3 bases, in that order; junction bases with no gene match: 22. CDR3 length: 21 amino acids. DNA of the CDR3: TGCGCCAGCAGCTTGGCCGGATTAGCGGGGGACAGTAAACACTCCTACTACGAGCAGTACTTC. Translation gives CASSLAGLAGDSKHSYYEQYF.

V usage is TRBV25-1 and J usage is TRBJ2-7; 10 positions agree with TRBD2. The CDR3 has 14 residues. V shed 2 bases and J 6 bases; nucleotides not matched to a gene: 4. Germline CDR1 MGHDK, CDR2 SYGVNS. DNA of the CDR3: TGTGCCAGCAGTGAAGTCGGACTAGCGGCCGAGCAGTACTTC. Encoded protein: CASSEVGLAAEQYF.

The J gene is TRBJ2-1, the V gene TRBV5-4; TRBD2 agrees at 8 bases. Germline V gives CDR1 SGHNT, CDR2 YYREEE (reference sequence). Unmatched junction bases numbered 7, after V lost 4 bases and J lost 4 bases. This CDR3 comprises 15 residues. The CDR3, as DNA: TGTGCCAGCAGCGAACCGGGACTAGTGTACAATGAGCAGTTCTTC. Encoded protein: CASSEPGLVYNEQFF.

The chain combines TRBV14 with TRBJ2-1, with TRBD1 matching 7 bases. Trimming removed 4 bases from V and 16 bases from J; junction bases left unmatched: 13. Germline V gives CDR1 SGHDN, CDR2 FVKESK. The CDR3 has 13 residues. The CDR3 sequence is CASSLGQLGISFF. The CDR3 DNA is TGTGCCAGCAGCCTGGGACAGCTGGGGATTTCTTTCTTC.

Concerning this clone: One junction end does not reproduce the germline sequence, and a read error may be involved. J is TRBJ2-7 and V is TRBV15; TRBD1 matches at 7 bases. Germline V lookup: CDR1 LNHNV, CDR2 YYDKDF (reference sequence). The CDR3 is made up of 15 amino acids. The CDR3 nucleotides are TGTGCCACCAGCAGACAGACGACAGGGTCCTCCGAGCAGTACTTC. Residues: CATSRQTTGSSEQYF.

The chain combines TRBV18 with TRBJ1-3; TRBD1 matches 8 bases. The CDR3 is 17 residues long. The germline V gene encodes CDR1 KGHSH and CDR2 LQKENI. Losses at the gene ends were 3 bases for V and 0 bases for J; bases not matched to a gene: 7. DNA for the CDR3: TGTGCCAGCTCACCGACAGGAACAGGGGGCTCTGGAAACACCATATATTTT. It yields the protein CASSPTGTGGSGNTIYF.

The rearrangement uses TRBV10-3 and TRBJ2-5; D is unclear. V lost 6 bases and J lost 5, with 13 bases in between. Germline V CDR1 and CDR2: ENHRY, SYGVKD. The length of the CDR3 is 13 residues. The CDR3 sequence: CAIRVGTGETQYF. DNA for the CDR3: TGTGCCATCAGGGTGGGAACTGGGGAGACCCAGTACTTC.

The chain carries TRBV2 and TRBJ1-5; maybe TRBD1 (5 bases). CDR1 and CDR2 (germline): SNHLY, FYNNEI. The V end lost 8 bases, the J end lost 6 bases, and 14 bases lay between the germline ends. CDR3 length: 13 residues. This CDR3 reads CASGRVAAQPQHF. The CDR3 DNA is TGTGCCAGCGGCAGGGTAGCTGCTCAGCCCCAGCATTTT. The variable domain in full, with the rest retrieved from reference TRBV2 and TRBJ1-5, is EPEVTQTPSHQVTQMGQEVILRCVPISNHLYFYWYRQILGQKVEFLVSFYNNEISEKSEIFDDQFSVERPDGSNFTLKIRSTKLEDSAMYFCASGRVAAQPQHFGDGTRLSIL.

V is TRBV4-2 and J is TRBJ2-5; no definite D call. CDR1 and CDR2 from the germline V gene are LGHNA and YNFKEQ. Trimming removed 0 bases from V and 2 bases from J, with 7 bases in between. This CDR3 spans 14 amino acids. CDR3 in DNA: TGTGCCAGCAGCCAAGAAAGCGCACAAGAGACCCAGTACTTC. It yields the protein CASSQESAQETQYF.

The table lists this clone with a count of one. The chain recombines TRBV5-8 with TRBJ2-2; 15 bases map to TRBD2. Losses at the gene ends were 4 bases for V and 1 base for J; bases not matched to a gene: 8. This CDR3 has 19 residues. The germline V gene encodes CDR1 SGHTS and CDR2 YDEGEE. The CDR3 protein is CASSPGLAGGVMNTGELFF. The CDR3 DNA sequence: TGTGCCAGCAGCCCGGGACTAGCGGGAGGCGTGATGAACACCGGGGAGCTGTTTTTT. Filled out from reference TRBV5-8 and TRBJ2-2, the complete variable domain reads EAGVTQSPTHLIKTRGQQATLRCSPISGHTSVYWYQQALGLGLQFLLWYDEGEERNRGNFPPRFSGRQFPNYSSELNVNALELEDSALYLCASSPGLAGGVMNTGELFFGEGSRLTVL.

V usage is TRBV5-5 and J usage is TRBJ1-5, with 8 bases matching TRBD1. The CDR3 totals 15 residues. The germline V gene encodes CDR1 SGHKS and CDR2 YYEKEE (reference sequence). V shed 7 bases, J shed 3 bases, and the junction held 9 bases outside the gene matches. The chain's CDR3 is CASGPTGGVNQPQHF. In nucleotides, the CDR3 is TGTGCCAGCGGGCCAACAGGGGGGGTCAATCAGCCCCAGCATTTT.